A selection of T cell receptor beta chains follows, all from one sample in a study of blood T cell repertoires in COVID-19. Profiled with immunoSEQ multiplex PCR; TCRdb holds only in-frame clones, not every one. The table shows around 140,000 clones, with around 80% occurring only once. Specimen: peripheral blood. These TCRs come from a man in his fifties or sixties with active or convalescent COVID-19. The CDR3 runs from the conserved cysteine through the conserved F or W. The D gene is left open where the match is weak. Expanded clones are given a class, and other clones once, few, many or no size at all.

J gene: TRBJ2-2; V gene: TRBV25-1; D gene: TRBD1; clone size: once; CDR3 DNA: TGTGCCAGCAGTGAATTAGGACAGGTCACCGGGGAGCTGTTTTTT; CDR3 protein: CASSELGQVTGELFF
J gene: TRBJ1-4; V gene: TRBV6-2/TRBV6-3; D gene: TRBD1; clone size: -; CDR3 DNA: TGTGCCAGCAGCGACAGGGCTGATAATGAAAAACTGTTTTTT; CDR3 protein: CASSDRADNEKLFF
J gene: TRBJ1-2; V gene: TRBV4-3; D gene: -; clone size: -; CDR3 DNA: TGCGCCAGCAGCCAAGATGCGGGTTCCTATGGCTACACCTTC; CDR3 protein: CASSQDAGSYGYTF
J gene: TRBJ2-2; V gene: TRBV4-1; D gene: TRBD1; clone size: -; CDR3 DNA: TGCGCCAGCAGCCAGGTGGGGACAGGGAGCACCGGGGAGCTGTTTTTT; CDR3 protein: CASSQVGTGSTGELFF
J gene: TRBJ2-1; V gene: TRBV11-2; D gene: TRBD2; clone size: -; CDR3 DNA: TGTGCCAGCAGCAAAACAGCGGGAGGGGGGAATGAGCAGTTCTTC; CDR3 protein: CASSKTAGGGNEQFF
J gene: TRBJ2-1; V gene: TRBV5-8; D gene: -; clone size: once; CDR3 DNA: TGTGCCAGCAGCTTCCGGGAATACAATGAGCAGTTCTTC; CDR3 protein: CASSFREYNEQFF
J gene: TRBJ1-2; V gene: TRBV7-2; D gene: -; clone size: -; CDR3 DNA: TGTGCCAGCAGCTTAGCTACGACAGGAGACTATGGCTACACCTTC; CDR3 protein: CASSLATTGDYGYTF
J gene: TRBJ1-2; V gene: TRBV4-1; D gene: -; clone size: -; CDR3 DNA: TGCGCCAGCAGCCAAGATGGGAGGGATTACTATGGCTACACCTTC; CDR3 protein: CASSQDGRDYYGYTF
J gene: TRBJ2-1; V gene: TRBV14; D gene: TRBD2; clone size: -; CDR3 DNA: TGTGCCAGCAGCCAGACTAGCGGGAGCCCCTACAATGAGCAGTTCTTC; CDR3 protein: CASSQTSGSPYNEQFF
J gene: TRBJ2-1; V gene: TRBV29-1; D gene: TRBD2; clone size: -; CDR3 DNA: TGCAGCGCCGCCCGGGGGGGAGCCAGCCTCTGGAGCTCCTACAATGAGCAGTTCTTC; CDR3 protein: CSAARGGASLWSSYNEQFF
J gene: TRBJ2-5; V gene: TRBV11-2; D gene: TRBD2; clone size: -; CDR3 DNA: TGTGCCAGCAGCTTAGAGGTAGCGGGGTACCAAGAGACCCAGTACTTC; CDR3 protein: CASSLEVAGYQETQYF
J gene: TRBJ2-1; V gene: TRBV24-1; D gene: TRBD1; clone size: -; CDR3 DNA: TGTGCCACCAGTGATTGGACAGGGGGCTCCTACAATGAGCAGTTCTTC; CDR3 protein: CATSDWTGGSYNEQFF
J gene: TRBJ2-1; V gene: TRBV27; D gene: TRBD2; clone size: few; CDR3 DNA: TGTGCCAGCAGATCGCGGGGGGGCCCCTACAATGAGCAGTTCTTC; CDR3 protein: CASRSRGGPYNEQFF
J gene: TRBJ2-5; V gene: TRBV7-7; D gene: TRBD1; clone size: -; CDR3 DNA: TGTGCCAGCAGCTTAGGGCAGGGGGCCGGGGAGGAGACCCAGTACTTC; CDR3 protein: CASSLGQGAGEETQYF
J gene: TRBJ2-7; V gene: TRBV18; D gene: TRBD1; clone size: few; CDR3 DNA: TGTGCCAGCTCACCTCAATCACAGGGGGCAAAACAGTACTTC; CDR3 protein: CASSPQSQGAKQYF
J gene: TRBJ1-2; V gene: TRBV30; D gene: -; clone size: -; CDR3 DNA: TGTGCCTGGAGTGGGGCCTCAGGCGGCTACACCTTC; CDR3 protein: CAWSGASGGYTF
J gene: TRBJ2-2; V gene: TRBV7-2; D gene: -; clone size: -; CDR3 DNA: TGTGCCAGCAAAAAGGGGACTGCGAACACCGGGGAGCTGTTTTTT; CDR3 protein: CASKKGTANTGELFF
J gene: TRBJ1-6; V gene: TRBV5-1; D gene: -; clone size: -; CDR3 DNA: TGCGCCAGCAGCTTGCGGGATTACAGGGTGGGAAATTCACCCCTCCACTTT; CDR3 protein: CASSLRDYRVGNSPLHF
J gene: TRBJ2-3; V gene: TRBV30; D gene: -; clone size: -; CDR3 DNA: TGTGCCTGGAGTCTGGCCAGCACAGATACGCAGTATTTT; CDR3 protein: CAWSLASTDTQYF
J gene: TRBJ1-2; V gene: TRBV19; D gene: -; clone size: -; CDR3 DNA: TGTGCCAGTAGTATTAATCCGGGTGGACTGGGCCACTTC; CDR3 protein: CASSINPGGLGHF